The subject of this entry is one TCR beta chain. What antigen it recognizes has not been identified. Per-base qualities were not stored, and no clone one base away is much larger. Trimming leaves V shorter by 3 bases and J shorter by 0 bases, with the junction holding 5 bases beyond the gene matches. Spanning cysteine to phenylalanine, the CDR3 consists of 18 amino acids. Only CDR3 DNA is held: 54 bases, read in frame from base 1. The germline V gene yields KGHSH for CDR1 and LQKENI for CDR2. The data stem from a study of blood T cell repertoires in COVID-19 (dated by TCRdb to the early 2020s). Turning to the overall study: Collaborator samples came from the United States, Italy and Spain and covered acute and convalescent phases of COVID-19. The prospective study material was composed of cDNA or gDNA derived from T cells, B-cell-depleted T cells, or PBMCs. The dataset comprised deeply sampled blood TCRbeta repertoires from subjects exposed to, actively infected with, or recovered from COVID-19. A freely available public database, intended as a resource for researchers studying the immune response to SARS-CoV-2, is where the repertoires were released. Samples were obtained from the ongoing ImmuneRACE study (first 160 participants) and from 1,254 subjects provided by 6 global collaborators. Nearly every sample came with metadata listing a de-identified subject ID, COVID-19 status, age in years and sex. HLA class I and class II types, where available, came from metadata supplied by the sample provider rather than from assay-based typing.

One collaborating source in Seattle enrolled patients while the patients were actively infected and followed the patients over time throughout the course of disease. Collaborating institutions collected whole blood in K2EDTA tubes following their own protocols. For TCRbeta analysis, collaborators shipped samples as frozen whole blood, isolated PBMCs, or DNA extracted from either of those sample types. The immunoSEQ Assay, a bias-controlled multiplex PCR, was used to amplify TCRbeta CDR3 regions from genomic DNA. The paper's data handling went like this. Within the assay, amplification of reference gene primers was used to estimate how many nucleated cells each sample contained. To quantify the absolute abundance of each unique TCRbeta CDR3 rearrangement, sequence reads were collapsed and filtered. Productive Simpson clonality was computed per sample as the square root of Simpson's diversity index over productive rearrangements. Held by TCRdb, this immuneACCESS table contains in-frame sequences only and omits some clones. Under half of the omission traces to an unresolved V gene where checked; the cause of the rest is unknown. For V, J and clone size, that table is used; D and trimming come from the DNA. For this sample the table gives 150,000 to 200,000 clones, of which about four fifths were detected only once. In total, the top ten clones hold approximately 11% of the sample.

The investigation overall reported the following: How much clinical and demographic metadata was included differed by source and by participant, and the metadata was provided uncurated.

This clonotype was obtained from a woman aged 40 to 55 with COVID-19, enrolled during active disease. This receptor chain uses TRBV18 and TRBJ2-1; the junction holds 13 bases that match TRBD2. The sequencing input was peripheral blood. The CDR3 region: CASSPGLAGEGSYNEQFF. The sequenced DNA: TGTGCCAGCTCACCCGGACTAGCGGGGGAAGGCTCCTACAATGAGCAGTTCTTC.